The TCR beta chain described here comes from a study of shared clonotypes between healthy human individuals. A single count supports this clone. The sample holds other DNA sequences that translate to the same CDR3. Trimming took 5 bases from V and 4 from J, leaving 8 bases between them. This CDR3 comprises 12 residues. Germline V CDR1 and CDR2: MDHEN, SYDVKM. Some clones are missing from TCRdb's copy, which holds only in-frame ones; the method was immunoSEQ multiplex PCR. The table has around 2.5 million clones, under 95% seen once; the top ten hold roughly 0.39%. Healthy and HIV-negative, the adult donors had no recent acute infections or vaccinations.

This receptor was identified in a man between 18 and 35 years old in good health. Some clones in this sample may be carry-over from other donors' samples. Material for sequencing was naive CD4+ T cells from PBMCs. Sample subset: CD45RA+ positively selected. This sequence joins TRBV28 and TRBJ1-2; D is unresolved. As DNA, the CDR3 is TGTGCCAGCAGTCTAGGGAGCTATGGCTACACCTTC. Translated, it gives CASSLGSYGYTF.